This T cell receptor beta chain was captured by sequencing in a study of blood T cell repertoires in COVID-19. Method: immunoSEQ multiplex PCR; TCRdb's copy keeps in-frame clones and lacks some. In the table there are roughly 500,000 clones, 70% to 90% of which are singletons. The TCR originated in a woman aged 55 to 70 who had recovered from COVID-19. The specimen was PBMCs or T cells enriched from blood (not recorded which).

CDR3 nucleotide sequence: TGTGCCAGCAACCAGGAGCTTTTTTCCGATCTACAGTATTTT. Its protein product is CASNQELFSDLQYF. The chain recombines TRBV4-2 with TRBJ2-3; D gene unclear. Germline V gene lookup returns CDR1 LGHNA and CDR2 YNFKEQ. V was cut by 7 bases and J by 12 bases, with 23 bases left in between. The CDR3 consists of 14 residues.